A single sample gave rise to the 13 T cell receptor beta chains below, sequenced in a study of cytomegalovirus exposure and HLA in healthy donors. Using immunoSEQ multiplex PCR, the repertoire was profiled, and TCRdb retains in-frame clones only, with some absent. The repertoire holds roughly 350,000 clones, roughly 88% seen once, with approximately 0.84% in the top ten. The sequenced sample consisted of PBMCs. The receptors were sampled from a young woman in good health and CMV-seronegative.

The chain joins TRBV9 to TRBJ2-5, with 8 bases identical to TRBD1. The CDR3 totals 14 residues. CDR1 is SGDLS, CDR2 YYNGEE, per germline. V trimming: 2 bases; J trimming: 2 bases; junction bases outside the gene matches: 2. DNA for the CDR3: TGTGCCAGCAGCGTCACAGGGGGACAAGAGACCCAGTACTTC. It encodes CASSVTGGQETQYF.

This chain uses TRBV28 with TRBJ1-1; the D is unclear. Germline V gene sequence: CDR1 MDHEN, CDR2 SYDVKM. The CDR3 spans 14 residues. V was clipped by 6 bases and J by 3 bases, with 14 bases between them. CDR3: CASSTGSRDTEAFF. The CDR3 DNA reads TGTGCCAGCAGCACGGGGTCAAGGGACACTGAAGCTTTCTTT.

The rearrangement uses TRBV11-3 and TRBJ2-1, with 16 nucleotides matching TRBD2. The CDR3 totals 15 residues. Germline assignment: CDR1 SGHNT and CDR2 YENEEA. J lost 7 bases, V lost 5 bases, and 2 bases had no gene match. The chain's CDR3 is CASSPGLAGGNEQFF. CDR3 in DNA: TGTGCCAGCAGCCCGGGACTAGCGGGGGGGAATGAGCAGTTCTTC. Full variable domain (rest looked up from reference TRBV11-3 and TRBJ2-1): EAGVVQSPRYKIIEKKQPVAFWCNPISGHNTLYWYLQNLGQGPELLIRYENEEAVDDSQLPKDRFSAERLKGVDSTLKIQPAELGDSAVYLCASSPGLAGGNEQFFGPGTRLTVL.

J is TRBJ2-1 and V is TRBV5-1, with 15 bases that match TRBD2. The germline gives CDR1 SGHRS, CDR2 YFSETQ. The CDR3 totals 18 residues. Germline trimming cut 4 bases from V and 1 base from J; bases unmatched to any gene: 6. The CDR3: CASSRSGTSGRSYNEQFF. Written as DNA, the CDR3 is TGCGCCAGCAGCAGATCCGGGACTAGCGGGAGGTCCTACAATGAGCAGTTCTTC.

The chain is built from TRBV7-9 and TRBJ2-7; D possibly corresponds to TRBD2 (5 bases). Germline CDR1 is SEHNR and CDR2 is FQNEAQ (reference sequence). The CDR3 is made up of 16 amino acids. The V end lost 6 bases, the J end lost 6 bases, and 24 bases lay between the germline ends. As DNA, the CDR3 is TGTGCCAGCAGGAGCCCGGAGGACCCCCGTTCGGGCGAGCAGTACTTC. The encoded protein is CASRSPEDPRSGEQYF. The variable domain in full, completed from reference TRBV7-9 and TRBJ2-7, reads DTGVSQNPRHKITKRGQNVTFRCDPISEHNRLYWYRQTLGQGPEFLTYFQNEAQLEKSRLLSDRFSAERPKGSFSTLEIQRTEQGDSAMYLCASRSPEDPRSGEQYFGPGTRLTVT.

This clone was observed a handful of times. V usage is TRBV25-1 and J usage is TRBJ2-7; D ambiguous. Germline CDR1 and CDR2: MGHDK and SYGVNS. This CDR3 region has 14 residues. The V end was cut by 0 bases, the J end by 2 bases, with 8 bases between. The CDR3 sequence is CASSEYPGTYEQYF. CDR3 in DNA: TGTGCCAGCAGTGAATATCCAGGTACCTACGAGCAGTACTTC.

V and J are TRBV15 and TRBJ2-3, with TRBD1 matching over 9 bases. CDR1 and CDR2 from the germline V gene are LNHNV and YYDKDF (reference sequence). V gave up 5 bases and J gave up 4 bases; unmatched junction bases: 7. This CDR3 comprises 15 residues. CDR3 amino acids: CATSSRGQGPDTQYF. CDR3 in DNA: TGTGCCACCAGCTCCCGAGGACAGGGGCCAGATACGCAGTATTTT.

The genes are TRBV28 and TRBJ2-1, with a weak D call TRBD2 (6 bases). There are 12 residues in the CDR3. V was cut by 7 bases and J by 11 bases, with 15 bases left in between. CDR1 is MDHEN, CDR2 SYDVKM, per germline. CDR3: CASTPPRGKQFF. The CDR3 region has the DNA TGTGCCAGCACCCCCCCCCGGGGGAAGCAGTTCTTC.

V is TRBV6-5 and J is TRBJ1-1, with TRBD1 identical over 11 bases. The CDR3 extends over 15 amino acids. CDR1 and CDR2 from the germline V gene are MNHEY and SVGAGI. V trimming: 4 bases; J trimming: 5 bases; junction bases outside the gene matches: 6. The CDR3 is CASSSPGQGGTEAFF. CDR3 nucleotides: TGTGCCAGCAGTTCGCCGGGACAGGGGGGGACTGAAGCTTTCTTT.

The CDR3 coding sequence is TGTGCCAGCAGTTTCGTGGCTAGCGGGGTCCGGACTTCCACAGATACGCAGTATTTT. It yields the protein CASSFVASGVRTSTDTQYF. The rearrangement uses TRBV28 and TRBJ2-3; TRBD2 matches 9 bases. The CDR3 loop spans 19 amino acids. Per germline, CDR1 MDHEN and CDR2 SYDVKM. With 3 bases clipped from V and 2 bases from J, the junction kept 15 bases outside the gene matches.

The gene calls are TRBV19 and TRBJ2-7; 7 bases map to TRBD2. This CDR3 contains 15 residues. Germline CDR1 LNHDA, CDR2 SQIVND (reference sequence). V lost 5 bases to trimming and J lost 2 bases; unmatched junction nucleotides: 9. CDR3 in DNA: TGTGCCAGTAGTGCGGGGGACCCGTCGGCCTACGAGCAGTACTTC. This gives the protein CASSAGDPSAYEQYF.

The chain recombines TRBV29-1 with TRBJ2-1, with TRBD2 as a possible D gene (6 bases). The CDR3 length is 16 residues. Germline V gene sequence: CDR1 SQVTM, CDR2 ANQGSEA. Between the trimmed V and J ends, which lost 4 bases and 6 bases, there was a span of 22 bases. In nucleotides, the CDR3 is TGCAGCGTTGGATCGGCGTCGGGAGCCGCGGGCAATGAGCAGTTCTTC. Translated: CSVGSASGAAGNEQFF.

The V call is TRBV2, the J call TRBJ2-1, with 11 bases identical to TRBD2. V shed 4 bases, J shed 6 bases, and the junction held 17 bases outside the gene matches. Germline V lookup: CDR1 SNHLY, CDR2 FYNNEI. This CDR3 has 19 amino acids. As DNA, the CDR3 is TGTGCCAGCAGTGTCAACCCGCCTACTAGCGGGAGTCGGAGCAATGAGCAGTTCTTC. It is translated as CASSVNPPTSGSRSNEQFF.